This T cell receptor beta chain was obtained from a study of CD8 T cells in Susac syndrome. Whole-study findings and limits: The authors acknowledged that the study's TCR sequencing and HLA analysis involved relatively few individuals.

RNA was extracted with the RNeasy kit, and a quantity of roughly 0.5 to 1 ug was reverse transcribed using random hexamers. TCRdb passed the immunoSEQ multiplex PCR reads through MiXCR, listing each CDR3 protein once. The data contain roughly 80,000 distinct CDR3 sequences, around nine tenths of them singletons. With respect to this clonotype: The antigen is undetermined.

Sequencing of TCR beta was carried out in blood CD8+ and CD4+ T cells. After removal of 2 bases from V and 0 bases from J, the junction contained 1 base not matched to a gene. Germline V gene sequence: CDR1 SGHTA, CDR2 FQGTGA. CDR3 length equals 15 residues. This receptor was taken from a human donor with multiple sclerosis. Material: CD8+ T cells from PBMCs. The chain has TRBV7-3 and TRBJ2-1; 7 nucleotides align to TRBD2. The CDR3 sequence is CASSLLAASYNEQFF. In nucleotides, the CDR3 is TGTGCCAGCAGCTTACTAGCGGCCTCCTACAATGAGCAGTTCTTC.